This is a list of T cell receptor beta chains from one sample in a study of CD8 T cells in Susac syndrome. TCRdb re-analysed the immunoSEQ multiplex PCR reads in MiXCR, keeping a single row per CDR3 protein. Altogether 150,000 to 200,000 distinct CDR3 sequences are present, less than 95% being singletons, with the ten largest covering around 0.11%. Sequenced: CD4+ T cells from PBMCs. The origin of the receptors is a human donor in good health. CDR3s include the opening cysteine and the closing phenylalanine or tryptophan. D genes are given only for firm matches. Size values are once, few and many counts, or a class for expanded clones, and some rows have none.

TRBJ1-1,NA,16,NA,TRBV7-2,CASSLARIVWNTEAFF,TGTGCCAGCAGCTTGGCGCGGATCGTTTGGAACACTGAAGCTTTCTTT
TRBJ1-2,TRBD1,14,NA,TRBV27,CASSLRTGDTGYTF,TGTGCCAGCAGTTTGCGGACAGGAGATACTGGCTACACCTTC
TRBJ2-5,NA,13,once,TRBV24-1,CATSDPVQETQYF,TGTGCCACCAGTGATCCGGTTCAAGAGACCCAGTACTTC
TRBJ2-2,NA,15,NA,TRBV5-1,CASSPGGANTGELFF,TGCGCCAGCAGCCCCGGCGGGGCTAACACCGGGGAGCTGTTTTTT
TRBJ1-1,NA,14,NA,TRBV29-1,CSVTTIEGVSEAFF,TGCAGCGTCACGACCATAGAGGGGGTCTCTGAAGCTTTCTTT
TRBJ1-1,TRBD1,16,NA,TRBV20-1,CSARDDLGTGDTEAFF,TGCAGTGCTAGAGATGACCTAGGGACAGGGGACACTGAAGCTTTCTTT
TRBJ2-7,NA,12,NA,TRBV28,CAPLGDTYEQYF,TGTGCCCCGTTGGGGGATACCTACGAGCAGTACTTC
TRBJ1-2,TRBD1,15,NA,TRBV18,CASSPRDRGLNGYTF,TGTGCCAGCTCACCCCGGGACAGGGGGCTGAATGGCTACACCTTC
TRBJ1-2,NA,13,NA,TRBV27,CASSSNGNYGYTF,TGTGCCAGCAGTTCGAACGGTAACTATGGCTACACCTTC
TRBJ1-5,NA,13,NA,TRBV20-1,CSAQGSAGQPQHF,TGCAGTGCTCAAGGGAGCGCGGGCCAGCCCCAGCATTTT
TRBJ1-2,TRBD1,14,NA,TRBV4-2,CASSQVGQHYGYTF,TGTGCCAGCAGCCAAGTGGGACAGCACTATGGCTACACCTTC
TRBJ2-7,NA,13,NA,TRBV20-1,CSASLGVGSEQYF,TGCAGTGCTAGTTTGGGAGTGGGTTCCGAGCAGTACTTC
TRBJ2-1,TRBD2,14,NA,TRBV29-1,CSVATSGRKGEQFF,TGCAGCGTCGCGACTAGCGGGAGGAAGGGTGAGCAGTTCTTC